Each of the 30 T cell receptor beta chains below was sequenced from the same sample in a study of early T cells in non-severe SARS-CoV-2 infection. TCRdb used MiXCR to reprocess the 5' RACE reads, holding one entry per CDR3 protein. The sample contains more than 25,000 distinct CDR3 sequences, around 5.3% of which appear only once. The sequencing sample was made of whole blood. Receptors originate from an adult who was a healthcare worker with PCR-confirmed SARS-CoV-2 infection or an uninfected control (not recorded which).

The chain uses TRBV29-1 and TRBJ2-2, with a possible D match to TRBD2 (5 bases). The CDR3 spans 12 residues. Trimming took 6 bases from V and 6 from J, leaving 11 bases between them. Per germline, CDR1 SQVTM and CDR2 ANQGSEA. CDR3 amino acids: CSVVLDPGELFF. The DNA of the CDR3 is TGCAGCGTGGTACTAGACCCCGGGGAGCTGTTTTTT.

The J gene is TRBJ2-1, the V gene TRBV12-3 or TRBV12-4; possible D gene TRBD2, 5 bases. V was shortened by 5 bases and J by 8 bases, with 19 bases between the two germline ends. The CDR3 has 15 amino acids. The DNA for the CDR3 is TGTGCCAGCAGTCCCATAGCGAGGTCAGCATATGAGCAGTTCTTC. Its translation: CASSPIARSAYEQFF.

This clonotype was counted many times. The CDR3 region is CASRPGQEYGYTF. The CDR3, as DNA: TGCGCCAGCAGACCGGGACAGGAATATGGCTACACCTTC. This chain joins TRBV5-1 and TRBJ1-2, with TRBD1 matching 8 bases. J was trimmed by 5 bases and V by 5 bases; bases with no gene match: 5. This CDR3 comprises 13 residues. Germline lookup yields CDR1 SGHRS and CDR2 YFSETQ.

This clonotype was detected ten times or more. This sequence joins TRBV12-3 or TRBV12-4 and TRBJ2-7; TRBD1 matches 8 bases. CDR3 length equals 14 residues. V lost 7 bases to trimming and J lost 3 bases; unmatched junction nucleotides: 8. The CDR3 DNA reads TGTGCCAGCAAACCGGGACAGGCGGTCTACGAGCAGTACTTC. Translation gives CASKPGQAVYEQYF.

This clonotype has ten or more counts. The chain is built from TRBV5-1 and TRBJ2-2; D is unclear. The germline V gene has CDR1 SGHRS and CDR2 YFSETQ. The CDR3 spans 16 residues. V lost 3 bases and J 0 bases, leaving 12 bases between the germline ends. CDR3 amino acids: CASSSDVGTNTGELFF. For the CDR3, the DNA is TGCGCCAGCAGCTCGGACGTCGGCACGAACACCGGGGAGCTGTTTTTT.

This clonotype was seen repeatedly, ten times or more. This chain joins TRBV24-1 and TRBJ1-2; D ambiguous. Trimming left V 4 bases short and J 5 bases short, with 7 bases between. The CDR3 covers 12 residues. CDR1 is KGHDR, CDR2 SFDVKD, per germline. This CDR3 reads CATSDPPYGYTF. The CDR3 region has the DNA TGTGCCACCAGTGACCCCCCTTATGGCTACACCTTC.

In its sample, this clonotype was seen many times. The chain recombines TRBV3-1 with TRBJ1-2; the D gene is possibly TRBD1 (5 bases). The CDR3 is made up of 13 amino acids. Germline CDR1 LGHDT, CDR2 YNNKEL (reference sequence). Trimming left V 2 bases short and J 5 bases short, with 9 bases between. CDR3 protein: CASSQTQVYGYTF. CDR3 sequence (DNA): TGTGCCAGCAGCCAAACACAGGTTTATGGCTACACCTTC.

In this sample, this clonotype turned up many times. The gene calls are TRBV27 and TRBJ1-5; D is unclear. The CDR3 runs 14 residues. Trimming stripped 3 bases from V and 2 bases from J, with 8 bases between. CDR1 MNHEY and CDR2 SMNVEV come from the germline V gene (reference sequence). This CDR3 reads CASSLHGGNQPQHF. In DNA form, the CDR3 reads TGTGCCAGCAGTTTGCACGGTGGCAATCAGCCCCAGCATTTT.

This clonotype was observed at least ten times. The CDR3 DNA reads as TGTGCCAGTAGTCCCCGAGACAGGGTTGCGAGCAATCAGCCCCAGCATTTT. It encodes CASSPRDRVASNQPQHF. J is TRBJ1-5 and V is TRBV19; 7 bases are a match to TRBD1. The junction had 11 bases not matched to a gene; V was cut back by 5 bases and J by 1 base. The V gene's germline CDR1 is LNHDA and CDR2 SQIVND (reference sequence). The CDR3 has 17 residues.

This clonotype was counted many times. The rearrangement joins TRBV21-1 to TRBJ1-1. TRBV21-1 is a pseudogene. The CDR3 is made up of 13 amino acids. CDR3 loop: CASSTRRNTEAFF. The CDR3 nucleotides read TGTGCCAGCAGCACCCGACGGAACACTGAAGCTTTCTTT.

The sample holds a few counts of this clonotype. This rearrangement joins TRBV18 to TRBJ2-3; no clear D. The germline CDR1 and CDR2 sequences are KGHSH and LQKENI. There are 14 residues in the CDR3. V was pared by 3 bases and J by 1 base, with 8 bases between. The CDR3 is CASSPRLGTDTQYF. The CDR3 nucleotides are TGTGCCAGCTCACCTCGGCTAGGCACAGATACGCAGTATTTT.

This clonotype was recorded at least ten times. The V and J genes are TRBV19 and TRBJ2-1; TRBD1 agrees at 12 bases. The CDR3 has 16 residues. Germline V CDR1 and CDR2: LNHDA, SQIVND (reference sequence). V was clipped by 2 bases and J by 7 bases; unmatched bases: 6. This chain's CDR3 is CASSIRDRGRTNEQFF. DNA of the CDR3: TGTGCCAGTAGTATAAGGGACAGGGGGCGCACGAATGAGCAGTTCTTC.

Many counts were recorded for this clonotype. The rearrangement uses TRBV3-1 and TRBJ1-6, with D uncertain. This CDR3 is built from 14 residues. The germline gives CDR1 LGHDT, CDR2 YNNKEL (reference sequence). V was cut by 2 bases and J by 2 bases, with 4 bases left in between. CDR3 nucleotide sequence: TGTGCCAGCAGCCAATTGGCCTATAATTCACCCCTCCACTTT. This encodes CASSQLAYNSPLHF.

The chain is built from TRBV11-3 and TRBJ2-7; D remains ambiguous. Deletions cut 3 bases from V and 7 bases from J, with 13 bases between. Germline lookup yields CDR1 SGHNT and CDR2 YENEEA. This CDR3 contains 13 residues. The CDR3 reads CASSFQPVGEQYF. CDR3 sequence (DNA): TGTGCCAGCAGCTTCCAACCGGTGGGGGAGCAGTACTTC. Full variable domain (outside the CDR3, taken from reference TRBV11-3 and TRBJ2-7): EAGVVQSPRYKIIEKKQPVAFWCNPISGHNTLYWYLQNLGQGPELLIRYENEEAVDDSQLPKDRFSAERLKGVDSTLKIQPAELGDSAVYLCASSFQPVGEQYFGPGTRLTVT.

The chain combines TRBV20-1 with TRBJ1-5, with 9 bases aligning to TRBD1. The CDR3 runs 13 residues. CDR1 DFQATT and CDR2 SNEGSKA come from the germline V gene (reference sequence). Trimming cost V 6 bases and J 5 bases; bases outside gene matches: 5. In DNA, the CDR3 is TGCAGTGCCGGTAGGACAGGGGATCAGCCCCAGCATTTT. It is translated as CSAGRTGDQPQHF.

This clonotype has a count of ten or more. The genes are TRBV6-4 and TRBJ1-2; 7 bases fit TRBD1. CDR3 size: 13 residues. J was trimmed by 6 bases and V by 4 bases; bases with no gene match: 5. CDR1 and CDR2 (germline): MRHNA, SNTAGT. The CDR3 bases are TGTGCCAGCAGTGCACATACAGGGGATGGCTACACCTTC. Translation gives CASSAHTGDGYTF.

This clonotype came up many times. The V and J genes are TRBV7-8 and TRBJ2-3; either TRBD1 or TRBD2 may supply D (6 bases each). With 3 bases removed from V and 2 bases from J, the gap between germline ends came to 15 bases. Germline V lookup: CDR1 SGHVS, CDR2 FQNEAQ. The CDR3 loop spans 16 amino acids. CDR3 loop: CASSFGGGQTTDTQYF. The CDR3 nucleotides are TGTGCCAGCAGCTTTGGGGGAGGACAGACCACAGATACGCAGTATTTT.

This clonotype was counted at least ten times. The chain has TRBV6-5 and TRBJ2-3; 8 bases line up with TRBD2. J gave up 0 bases and V 0 bases, and 5 bases lay outside the gene matches. Germline CDR1 is MNHEY and CDR2 is SVGAGI. The CDR3 spans 17 residues. The CDR3 DNA sequence: TGTGCCAGCAGTTACTCGAGGCGGGGGGCTAGCACAGATACGCAGTATTTT. Translating it yields CASSYSRRGASTDTQYF.

In its sample, this clonotype was seen many times. The chain joins TRBV7-8 to TRBJ2-1; D unresolved. CDR1 is SGHVS, CDR2 FQNEAQ, per germline. The V gene lost 1 base and the J gene lost 4 bases, with 11 bases spanning the gap. The CDR3 spans 15 residues. This chain's CDR3 is CASSLGSVEYNEQFF. CDR3 coding DNA: TGTGCCAGCAGCTTAGGGAGCGTCGAATACAATGAGCAGTTCTTC.

This clonotype occurred a few times. The rearrangement links TRBV5-4 to TRBJ1-2, with D unclear. The CDR3 has 16 residues. Germline CDR1 and CDR2: SGHNT and YYREEE (reference sequence). Trimming pared 4 bases from V and 2 bases from J, leaving 18 bases between. The CDR3 region has the DNA TGTGCCAGCAGCCCCCGCGCCTTACCCCCAAACTATGGCTACACCTTC. Amino acids: CASSPRALPPNYGYTF.

This clonotype was seen only a few times. CDR3: CASTDQGQGALTAFF. CDR3 DNA sequence: TGCGCCAGCACTGACCAGGGACAGGGGGCGCTTACGGCTTTCTTT. The chain is built from TRBV10-2 and TRBJ1-1; 12 positions match TRBD1. The germline V gene encodes CDR1 WSHSY and CDR2 SAAADI. CDR3 size: 15 residues. V lost 7 bases, J lost 11 bases, and 14 bases stayed unmatched.

This clonotype has a count of ten or more. The chain's CDR3 is CASRPPSGRSSYNEQFF. The CDR3 nucleotides read TGTGCCAGCAGACCCCCTAGCGGGAGGAGCTCCTACAATGAGCAGTTCTTC. This chain joins TRBV7-2 and TRBJ2-1; TRBD2 matches at 11 bases. Germline values: CDR1 SGHTA, CDR2 FQGNSA. The CDR3 is 17 amino acids. Trimming removed 6 bases from V and 0 bases from J; junction bases left unmatched: 7.

This clonotype was picked up many times. This sequence joins TRBV14 and TRBJ1-6; 8 bases are a match to TRBD1. The length of the CDR3 is 15 residues. Trimming at V came to 2 bases and at J to 15 bases, leaving 12 bases not matched to a gene. CDR1 and CDR2 from the germline V gene are SGHDN and FVKESK. This chain's CDR3 is CASSQRTGPPEVLHF. The CDR3 DNA follows: TGTGCCAGCAGCCAAAGGACAGGGCCCCCGGAGGTCCTCCACTTT.

The table lists this clonotype with a few counts. The chain carries TRBV2 and TRBJ2-5; TRBD1 aligns across 8 bases. The CDR3 totals 15 residues. CDR1 is SNHLY, CDR2 FYNNEI, per germline. V shed 3 bases, J shed 4 bases, and the junction held 7 bases outside the gene matches. As DNA, the CDR3 is TGTGCCAGCAGTGAGCAGAGGACAGGGAGAGAGACCCAGTACTTC. As protein: CASSEQRTGRETQYF. Supplemented by reference TRBV2 and TRBJ2-5, the full variable domain reads EPEVTQTPSHQVTQMGQEVILRCVPISNHLYFYWYRQILGQKVEFLVSFYNNEISEKSEIFDDQFSVERPDGSNFTLKIRSTKLEDSAMYFCASSEQRTGRETQYFGPGTRLLVL.

This clonotype was counted many times. The V gene is TRBV6-2 or TRBV6-3, the J gene TRBJ1-1; D perhaps matches TRBD1 (5 bases). Germline CDR1 is MNHEY and CDR2 is SVGEGT. CDR3 length: 17 residues. Trimming left V 5 bases short and J 0 bases short, with 19 bases between. CDR3 residues: CASSPHQAGLMNTEAFF. In DNA, the CDR3 is TGTGCCAGCAGTCCCCATCAGGCAGGGCTCATGAACACTGAAGCTTTCTTT.

Concerning this clonotype itself: This may stem from a read error, because a much larger clone lies one nucleotide away. This chain links TRBV7-9 with TRBJ2-5; maybe TRBD2 (7 bases). The CDR3 spans 13 residues. Trimming took 3 bases from V and 4 from J, leaving 9 bases between them. The germline gives CDR1 SEHNR, CDR2 FQNEAQ (reference sequence). CDR3 protein: CASSLRGRETQYF. DNA for the CDR3: TGTGCCAGCAGCTTGCGGGGGCGAGAGACCCAGTACTTC.

In its sample, this clonotype was seen many times. The chain uses TRBV27 and TRBJ2-7; 10 positions match TRBD2. The CDR3 length is 16 residues. The ends lost 8 bases at V and 2 bases at J; junction bases unmatched: 12. CDR1 and CDR2 (germline): MNHEY, SMNVEV (reference sequence). CDR3 region: CASGHGGLAGAYEQYF. Here the CDR3 DNA reads TGTGCCAGCGGCCACGGCGGGCTAGCGGGAGCCTACGAGCAGTACTTC.

This clonotype was seen at least ten times. J is TRBJ1-6 and V is TRBV6-5; unclear D gene. The CDR3 has 16 residues. Germline CDR1 MNHEY, CDR2 SVGAGI. Trimming took 5 bases from V and 2 from J, leaving 13 bases between them. The CDR3 nucleotides read TGTGCCAGCAGTGCCAACCCGGGCACCTATAATTCACCCCTCCACTTT. Translated, it gives CASSANPGTYNSPLHF.

This clonotype showed up many times. This chain uses TRBV7-9 with TRBJ2-1; unclear D gene. The CDR3 covers 15 residues. V lost 5 bases to trimming and J lost 3 bases, with 14 bases between them. Per germline, CDR1 SEHNR and CDR2 FQNEAQ (reference sequence). CDR3 in DNA: TGTGCCAGCAGCCTAAACGTGGTCCTCTACAATGAGCAGTTCTTC. Protein: CASSLNVVLYNEQFF.

Judged by abundance, this clonotype is medium-sized. The chain has TRBV6-6 and TRBJ2-5; 10 nucleotides agree with TRBD1. The V gene's germline CDR1 is MNHNY and CDR2 SVGAGI (reference sequence). With 6 bases clipped from V and 1 base from J, the junction kept 2 bases outside the gene matches. This CDR3 has 14 amino acids. The CDR3 nucleotides read TGTGCCAGCAGGGGGGACAGGGGCCAAGAGACCCAGTACTTC. As protein: CASRGDRGQETQYF.